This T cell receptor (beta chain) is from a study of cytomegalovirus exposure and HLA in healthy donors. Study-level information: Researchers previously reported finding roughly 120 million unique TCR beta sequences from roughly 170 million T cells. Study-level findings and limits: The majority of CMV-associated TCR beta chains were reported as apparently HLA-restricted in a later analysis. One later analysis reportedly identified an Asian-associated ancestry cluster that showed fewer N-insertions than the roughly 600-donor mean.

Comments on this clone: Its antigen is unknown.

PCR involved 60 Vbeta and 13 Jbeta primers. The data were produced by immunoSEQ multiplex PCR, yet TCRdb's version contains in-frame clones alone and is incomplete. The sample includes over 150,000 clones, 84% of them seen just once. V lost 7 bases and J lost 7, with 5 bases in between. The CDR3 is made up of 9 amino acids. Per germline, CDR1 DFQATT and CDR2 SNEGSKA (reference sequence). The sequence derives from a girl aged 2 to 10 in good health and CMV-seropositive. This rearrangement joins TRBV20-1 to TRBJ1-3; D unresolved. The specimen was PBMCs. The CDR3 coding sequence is TGCAGTGACACGAACACCATATATTTT. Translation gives CSDTNTIYF.